This entry describes one T cell receptor beta chain. Its antigen is undetermined. The data originate from a study of early T cells in non-severe SARS-CoV-2 infection. Overall study context: Bulk RNA from unsorted whole blood was sequenced; chains were unpaired. Study-wide findings and caveats: Sequences matched to VDJdb favored anti-spike CD8 responses, while private and CD4 specificities were missed.

The protocol attached unique molecular identifiers to individual cDNA molecules. TCRdb analysed the 5' RACE reads with MiXCR anew, one entry per CDR3 protein. The data show about 110,000 distinct CDR3 sequences, around 10% seen once. The CDR3 length is 13 residues. The germline V and J ends were trimmed by 6 bases and 4 bases, with 12 bases remaining between them. The chain employs TRBV12-3 or TRBV12-4 and TRBJ1-1; D not resolved. The sequenced sample consisted of whole blood. The sequence came from an adult who was a healthcare worker with PCR-confirmed SARS-CoV-2 infection or an uninfected control (not recorded which). The CDR3 region has the DNA TGTGCCAGCAGGAACGTTCTCACCACTGAAGCTTTCTTT. It is translated as CASRNVLTTEAFF.